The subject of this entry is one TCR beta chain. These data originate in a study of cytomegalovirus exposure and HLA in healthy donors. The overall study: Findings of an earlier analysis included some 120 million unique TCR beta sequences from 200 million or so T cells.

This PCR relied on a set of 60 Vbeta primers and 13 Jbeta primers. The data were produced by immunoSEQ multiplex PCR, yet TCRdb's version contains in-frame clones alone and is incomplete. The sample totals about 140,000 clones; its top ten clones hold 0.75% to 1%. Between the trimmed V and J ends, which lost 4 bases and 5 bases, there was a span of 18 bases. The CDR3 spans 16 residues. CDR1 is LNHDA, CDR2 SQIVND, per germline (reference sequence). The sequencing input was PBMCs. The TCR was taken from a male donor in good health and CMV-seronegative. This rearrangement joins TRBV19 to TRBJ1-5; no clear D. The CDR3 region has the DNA TGTGCCAGTAGTAATCTAAGGACCGGAGGGCATCAGCCCCAGCATTTT. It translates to CASSNLRTGGHQPQHF.